This record concerns one TCR beta chain sequence. This entry comes from a study of blood T cell repertoires in COVID-19. Across the study: The study drew acute and convalescent COVID-19 samples from the United States, Italy and Spain. PBMCs, B-cell-depleted T cells, or T cells were the source of the cDNA or gDNA that made up the material.

The CDR3 length is 12 residues. Germline CDR1 MNHEY, CDR2 SVGAGI. V lost 7 bases, J lost 7 bases, and 4 bases stayed unmatched. Authors' methods: Quantification of nucleated cells was approximated via reference gene primer amplification. Clones were sequenced by immunoSEQ multiplex PCR, and TCRdb holds only the in-frame ones, with some missing. V, J and clone size derive from that table, while D and trimming were established from the DNA sequence. The table has more than 75,000 clones, about four fifths seen once. This receptor was identified in a human donor in a cohort sampled during active COVID-19. This chain links TRBV6-5 with TRBJ1-2, with TRBD1 identical over 9 bases. Sequencing was performed on peripheral blood. CDR3 sequence reads: CASNTGGFGYTF. In DNA, the CDR3 is TGTGCCAGCAACACAGGGGGCTTTGGCTACACCTTC.